The present T cell receptor (beta chain) was sequenced within a study of blood T cell repertoires in COVID-19. Study-level background: The United States, Italy and Spain were the sources of the acute and convalescent COVID-19 samples. The analysed material was cDNA or gDNA that came from T cells, B-cell-depleted T cells, or PBMCs.

Trimming took 4 bases from V and 5 from J; bases not matched to a gene: 14. The CDR3 has 16 residues. Germline lookup yields CDR1 SGDLS and CDR2 YYNGEE. Clones were read by immunoSEQ multiplex PCR, and TCRdb kept only the in-frame ones, dropping some. The sample includes about 360,000 clones, about 86% of them seen just once. Sequences were obtained from peripheral blood. The origin of this receptor is a man aged 25-40 years with active or convalescent COVID-19. This rearrangement joins TRBV9 to TRBJ2-7, with 8 bases identical to TRBD2. CDR3 loop: CASSPGGGSPFNEQYF. The CDR3 bases are TGTGCCAGCAGCCCCGGGGGGGGCAGTCCTTTCAACGAGCAGTACTTC.